What follows are 32 T cell receptor beta chains derived from one specimen sequenced in a study of blood T cells in healthy people across ages. A J-beta primer mix and a sample-barcoded 5' primer were used in a second PCR of about 7 to 12 cycles. Each CDR3 protein is one row after TCRdb ran MiXCR on the 5' RACE reads. The sample comprises fewer than 1,200,000 distinct CDR3 sequences, about 25% of which are singletons, and around 0.75% rests with the top ten. In addition, the sample was reused for a study of T cells of mothers and their children.

The sample was blood. All receptors derive from a girl aged 2 to 9 in good health.

This clonotype was picked up a small number of times. V is TRBV28 and J is TRBJ2-7; D gene ambiguous. Germline loops: CDR1 MDHEN, CDR2 SYDVKM. The CDR3 has 16 amino acids. Trimming cost V 2 bases and J 5 bases, with 19 bases left between them. CDR3 in DNA: TGTGCCAGCAGTTTAGAGCGCCGCACCTGGGCGGACGAGCAGTACTTC. It encodes CASSLERRTWADEQYF.

The V call is TRBV27, the J call TRBJ1-4, with D uncertain. The V gene's germline CDR1 is MNHEY and CDR2 SMNVEV (reference sequence). The CDR3 length is 15 residues. V lost 3 bases and J 8 bases, leaving 16 bases between the germline ends. The CDR3 DNA sequence: TGTGCCAGCAGTTTTGTCCCCACGGTGGAGGAAAAACTGTTTTTT. Protein sequence: CASSFVPTVEEKLFF.

This clonotype turned up a few times. This rearrangement joins TRBV29-1 to TRBJ2-5; unclear D gene. Germline lookup yields CDR1 SQVTM and CDR2 ANQGSEA. CDR3 size: 12 residues. Trimming shortened V by 5 bases and J by 3 bases, and 10 bases separated the two germline ends. The CDR3 loop reads CSVISTKETQYF. In DNA form, the CDR3 reads TGCAGCGTTATCTCCACCAAAGAGACCCAGTACTTC.

This clonotype has more than one count but fewer than ten. The chain couples TRBV7-2 to TRBJ2-7, with D perhaps TRBD1 (6 bases). CDR1 and CDR2 from the germline V gene are SGHTA and FQGNSA. Trimming took 5 bases from V and 0 from J, leaving 17 bases between them. CDR3 length: 16 residues. CDR3 coding DNA: TGTGCCAGCAGCCAGCACCGACAGGACATCTCCTACGAGCAGTACTTC. Its translation is CASSQHRQDISYEQYF.

The V call is TRBV3-1, the J call TRBJ2-4; D unclear. The CDR3 is 14 residues long. CDR1 and CDR2 (germline): LGHDT, YNNKEL (reference sequence). Trimming removed 4 bases at V and 0 bases at J, with 7 bases between. The CDR3 sequence: CASSLMIAKNIQYF. The CDR3 bases are TGTGCCAGCAGCCTGATGATAGCCAAAAACATTCAGTACTTC.

The chain joins TRBV7-9 to TRBJ2-6; no reliable D call. Germline CDR1 is SEHNR and CDR2 is FQNEAQ (reference sequence). The V gene lost 4 bases and the J gene lost 7 bases, with 14 bases spanning the gap. The CDR3 runs to 15 residues. The CDR3 DNA sequence: TGTGCCAGCAGCTCCACGGACCGAGGCGCCAACGTCCTGACTTTC. Its protein is CASSSTDRGANVLTF.

This clonotype has only a few counts. The chain carries TRBV10-3 and TRBJ2-1, with 7 bases fitting TRBD2. Trimming at V came to 1 base and at J to 10 bases, leaving 4 bases not matched to a gene. Germline assignment: CDR1 ENHRY and CDR2 SYGVKD. CDR3 length: 13 amino acids. DNA for the CDR3: TGTGCCATCAGTGAGTGGGGAGGGCCGGAGCAGTTCTTC. Translating it yields CAISEWGGPEQFF.

The CDR3 nucleotides read TGTGCCAGCAGCACTAATACCGGGGGGCAGACCTACAATGAGCAGTTCTTC. Its protein is CASSTNTGGQTYNEQFF. The J gene is TRBJ2-1, the V gene TRBV7-6, with D perhaps matching TRBD2 (7 bases). V lost 5 bases to trimming and J lost 2 bases, with 19 bases between them. This CDR3 has 17 amino acids. Germline V lookup: CDR1 SGHVS, CDR2 FNYEAQ.

The gene calls are TRBV20-1 and TRBJ2-4; D is possibly TRBD1 (6 bases). Trimming left V 6 bases short and J 8 bases short, with 14 bases between. The CDR3 totals 12 residues. Germline lookup yields CDR1 DFQATT and CDR2 SNEGSKA (reference sequence). CDR3 coding DNA: TGCAGTGCCAGGACAGTAACGGACATTCAGTACTTC. Translating gives CSARTVTDIQYF.

This clonotype was observed a few times. This chain connects TRBV6-2 or TRBV6-3 to TRBJ2-5; D gene uncertain. The J call is uncertain, as TRBJ2-7 better fits the DNA end. CDR3 length: 16 residues. The germline V gene encodes CDR1 MNHEY and CDR2 SVGEGT. CDR3 sequence: CASSYAGQIRYYEQYF. For the CDR3, the DNA is TGTGCCAGCAGTTACGCTGGGCAGATCCGGTACTACGAGCAGTACTTC.

This clonotype was recorded a few times. This sequence joins TRBV29-1 and TRBJ2-7, with TRBD2 identical over 7 bases. Germline lookup yields CDR1 SQVTM and CDR2 ANQGSEA. The CDR3 totals 14 residues. V was pared by 6 bases and J by 5 bases, with 13 bases of the junction left unmatched. CDR3: CSVNRAGLVDEQYF. The CDR3 region has the DNA TGCAGCGTCAACCGAGCGGGGCTCGTAGACGAGCAGTACTTC.

The chain has TRBV5-6 and TRBJ2-5, with D tentatively TRBD2 (5 bases). The CDR3 totals 15 residues. CDR1 is SGHDT and CDR2 is YYEEEE in the germline V gene. The germline V and J ends were trimmed by 4 bases and 4 bases, with 17 bases remaining between them. CDR3 in DNA: TGTGCCAGCAGCCCATACGCTCCTAGCACAGAGACCCAGTACTTC. It encodes CASSPYAPSTETQYF.

This clonotype was seen a handful of times. The chain employs TRBV12-3 or TRBV12-4 and TRBJ2-2, with 10 bases identical to TRBD1. J was trimmed by 1 base and V by 6 bases; bases with no gene match: 5. The CDR3 has 16 residues. The CDR3 is CASRPRDRGNTGELFF. The DNA for the CDR3 is TGTGCCAGCAGACCGCGGGACAGGGGGAACACCGGGGAGCTGTTTTTT.

This clonotype was detected only a few times. The chain uses TRBV20-1 and TRBJ1-2; the D is unclear. This CDR3 contains 9 residues. The V end was cut by 7 bases, the J end by 7 bases, with 7 bases between. CDR1 is DFQATT, CDR2 SNEGSKA, per germline (reference sequence). The CDR3 nucleotides read TGCAGTGGGGTGTTTGGCTACACCTTC. Residues: CSGVFGYTF.

The rearrangement joins TRBV6-6 to TRBJ2-3, with D tentatively TRBD2 (6 bases). CDR1 and CDR2 from the germline V gene are MNHNY and SVGAGI (reference sequence). The CDR3 length is 11 residues. V shed 10 bases and J shed 4 bases, with 9 bases lying between them. The CDR3 DNA sequence: TGTGCCATTGCGGGGCCAGATACGCAGTATTTT. It specifies CAIAGPDTQYF.

This clonotype was detected only a few times. This chain joins TRBV20-1 and TRBJ2-5; possible D gene TRBD2, 6 bases. The DNA end lines up better with TRBJ2-1; the J call may be wrong. Germline values: CDR1 DFQATT, CDR2 SNEGSKA (reference sequence). The CDR3 runs to 16 residues. The CDR3 protein is CSARIDRDWRNNEQFF. In nucleotides, the CDR3 is TGCAGTGCTAGGATCGACCGGGACTGGAGAAACAATGAGCAGTTCTTC.

Many counts were recorded for this clonotype. The rearrangement joins TRBV7-9 to TRBJ2-1; D unclear. CDR3 size: 13 residues. Trimming left V 1 base short and J 5 bases short, with 6 bases between. The germline V gene encodes CDR1 SEHNR and CDR2 FQNEAQ (reference sequence). This chain's CDR3 is CASSLGPDNEQFF. The DNA of the CDR3 is TGTGCCAGCAGCTTAGGACCGGACAATGAGCAGTTCTTC.

This chain connects TRBV5-1 to TRBJ2-5; 8 bases match TRBD1. The DNA end is more similar to TRBJ2-1, so the J call may be wrong. Germline V gene sequence: CDR1 SGHRS, CDR2 YFSETQ. CDR3 length equals 16 residues. CDR3: CASSLASPWDRNEQFF. CDR3 bases: TGCGCCAGCAGCTTGGCCTCTCCTTGGGACAGGAATGAGCAGTTCTTC.

The chain links TRBV5-5 to TRBJ1-2; no clear D. CDR1 and CDR2 (germline): SGHKS, YYEKEE (reference sequence). CDR3 length: 14 amino acids. V shed 0 bases and J shed 4 bases, with 10 bases lying between them. The CDR3 region is CASSLEQLVYGYTF. The CDR3 DNA reads TGTGCCAGCAGCTTGGAACAGCTTGTCTATGGCTACACCTTC.

The chain employs TRBV28 and TRBJ1-2; tentatively, D is TRBD1 (5 bases). Looked up from germline, CDR1 is MDHEN and CDR2 is SYDVKM. V was pared by 6 bases and J by 3 bases, with 8 bases between. There are 12 residues in the CDR3. CDR3 nucleotides: TGTGCCAGCAGGGCACAGGACTATGGCTACACCTTC. It encodes CASRAQDYGYTF.

This sequence joins TRBV7-9 and TRBJ1-4; 10 bases are a match to TRBD1. There are 15 residues in the CDR3. The V gene end was trimmed by 5 bases and the J gene end by 7 bases; junction bases not matched to a gene: 7. Germline V gene data show CDR1 as SEHNR and CDR2 as FQNEAQ (reference sequence). The CDR3 nucleotides are TGTGCCAGCAGCCGACGGGACAGGGGACTTGAAAAACTGTTTTTT. Translation gives CASSRRDRGLEKLFF.

CDR3: CASSLLDGYYGYTF. CDR3 nucleotide sequence: TGCGCCAGCAGCCTCTTGGACGGCTACTATGGCTACACCTTC. The chain is built from TRBV5-1 and TRBJ1-2; no reliable D call. The CDR3 covers 14 residues. Per germline, CDR1 SGHRS and CDR2 YFSETQ. Trimming cost V 4 bases and J 3 bases, with 13 bases left between them.

Of note for this clonotype: A read error may explain this, as a much larger clone is one base away. The genes are TRBV10-3 and TRBJ2-7, with TRBD1 matching over 8 bases. Germline-derived CDR1 and CDR2 are ENHRY and SYGVKD. The CDR3 covers 12 residues. This CDR3 reads CAAGGGNYEHYF. The CDR3, as DNA: TGTGCCGCAGGGGGCGGGAACTACGAGCACTACTTC.

J is TRBJ2-5 and V is TRBV10-1; 7 bases fit TRBD2. Trimming took 3 bases from V and 12 from J; bases not matched to a gene: 7. CDR1 is WNHNN and CDR2 is SYGVQD in the germline V gene (reference sequence). This CDR3 is built from 12 residues. This chain's CDR3 is CASSDRLGTKYF. The CDR3 DNA sequence: TGCGCCAGCAGTGACCGGCTCGGGACTAAGTACTTC.

The table lists this clonotype with a few counts. The chain recombines TRBV3-1 with TRBJ1-4; D is unclear. This CDR3 is built from 13 residues. Trimming left V 8 bases short and J 10 bases short, with 17 bases between. Germline V gene sequence: CDR1 LGHDT, CDR2 YNNKEL (reference sequence). The CDR3 sequence is CASYSDRIGKLFF. DNA for the CDR3: TGTGCCAGCTACTCGGACCGAATAGGAAAACTGTTTTTT.

The rearrangement uses TRBV11-2 and TRBJ2-5; D tentatively fits TRBD1 or TRBD2 (5 bases each). The DNA end favors TRBJ2-7, so the J call may be wrong. The CDR3 has 15 amino acids. From germline, CDR1 is SGHAT and CDR2 FQNNGV. The CDR3 sequence: CASSLEWGSQNEQYF. CDR3 sequence (DNA): TGTGCCAGCAGCTTAGAATGGGGGAGCCAGAACGAGCAGTACTTC.

V gene TRBV27 combines with J gene TRBJ2-5; TRBD2 matches at 11 bases. Germline V lookup: CDR1 MNHEY, CDR2 SMNVEV (reference sequence). Trimming cost V 5 bases and J 0 bases; bases outside gene matches: 14. CDR3 length: 19 residues. CDR3 nucleotides: TGTGCCAGCAGTCTACCAGGGACTAGCGGACTCAAATACCAAGAGACCCAGTACTTC. Encoded protein: CASSLPGTSGLKYQETQYF.

This chain connects TRBV10-3 to TRBJ1-5; D not resolved. Germline values: CDR1 ENHRY, CDR2 SYGVKD. The CDR3 is 14 residues long. V was cut by 3 bases and J by 4 bases, with 10 bases left in between. CDR3 loop: CAISEGVRNQPQHF. CDR3 coding DNA: TGTGCCATCAGTGAAGGCGTTCGGAATCAGCCCCAGCATTTT.

The chain employs TRBV6-5 and TRBJ1-1; the D is unclear. Germline V gives CDR1 MNHEY, CDR2 SVGAGI. V dropped 6 bases and J dropped 3 bases, with 14 bases sitting between them. The CDR3 extends over 14 amino acids. In nucleotides, the CDR3 is TGTGCCAGCAGGTACATAGGTGGGCACACTGAAGCTTTCTTT. Residues: CASRYIGGHTEAFF.

The rearrangement links TRBV21-1 to TRBJ2-4; the D call in the table, TRBD2, was not verified against the DNA. TRBV21-1 is classified as a pseudogene. The CDR3 has 9 amino acids. The chain's CDR3 is CASSLSEFF. In DNA form, the CDR3 reads TGTGCCAGCAGCCTTAGCGAGTTCTTC.

The genes are TRBV6-2 or TRBV6-3 and TRBJ2-1, with a weak D call TRBD2 (6 bases). The end of the DNA fits TRBJ2-5 better, so the J call may be wrong. The germline gives CDR1 MNHEY, CDR2 SVGEGT. This CDR3 region has 16 residues. This CDR3 reads CASSSRLATSQETQYF. DNA for the CDR3: TGTGCCAGCAGTTCTAGGCTAGCGACCTCCCAAGAGACCCAGTACTTC.

V gene TRBV7-2 combines with J gene TRBJ2-1, with 7 nucleotides matching TRBD2. The V and J ends lost 4 bases and 3 bases, in that order; junction bases with no gene match: 6. CDR1 and CDR2 from the germline V gene are SGHTA and FQGNSA. The CDR3 consists of 15 residues. The CDR3 region has the DNA TGTGCCAGCAGCTCCAGCGGGGATTACTACAATGAGCAGTTCTTC. Amino acids: CASSSSGDYYNEQFF. The full variable domain, its missing parts supplied by reference TRBV7-2 and TRBJ2-1, is GAGVSQSPSNKVTEKGKDVELRCDPISGHTALYWYRQSLGQGLEFLIYFQGNSAPDKSGLPSDRFSAERTGGSVSTLTIQRTQQEDSAVYLCASSSSGDYYNEQFFGPGTRLTVL.